Below, 30 T cell receptor beta chains from the same sample are listed, as sequenced in a study of spatial heterogeneity in lung cancer (dated 2019 in TCRdb). The library relied on 5' RACE. Sequencing used a NextSeq 500. In-frame beta chains were kept once TCRdb had trimmed the public reads at Q25 with fastp and called clones with MiXCR. Records with the same CDR3 protein are collapsed into one entry carrying the most frequent genes and DNA. The sample table holds 7,000 to 10,000 distinct CDR3 sequences, of which 15% were seen once. The ten most abundant clones make up about 15% of the sample. This specimen's time point label, interpreted: sample taken at primary tumor resection. This specimen was normal lung tissue next to the tumor, taken at surgery. Source of these receptors: a male donor with early-stage non-small cell lung cancer.

The chain uses TRBV5-3 and TRBJ2-7, with D perhaps matching TRBD2 (5 bases). TRBV5-3 is filed as an ORF, its function uncertain. Between the trimmed V and J ends, which lost 0 bases and 2 bases, there was a span of 12 bases. CDR3 length equals 15 residues. The CDR3 DNA follows: TGTGCCAGAAGCTTGGAGCGGCCCCGAACCTACGAGCAGTACTTC. Amino acid sequence: CARSLERPRTYEQYF.

V and J are TRBV7-9 and TRBJ1-4; TRBD1 matches at 8 bases. The CDR3 spans 16 residues. Losses at the gene ends were 5 bases for V and 3 bases for J; bases not matched to a gene: 8. CDR1 SEHNR and CDR2 FQNEAQ come from the germline V gene (reference sequence). CDR3 amino acids: CASSPGDRGANEKLFF. The CDR3 nucleotides read TGTGCCAGCAGCCCTGGAGACAGGGGAGCTAATGAAAAACTGTTTTTT.

The rearrangement joins TRBV7-2 to TRBJ1-6, with D unresolved. V shed 1 base and J shed 10 bases, with 11 bases lying between them. The germline CDR1 and CDR2 sequences are SGHTA and FQGNSA. The CDR3 is 14 amino acids. CDR3 in DNA: TGTGCCAGCAGCTTAGAGTCGCTCGTCTCACCCCTCCACTTT. Its protein is CASSLESLVSPLHF. Filled out from reference TRBV7-2 and TRBJ1-6, the complete variable domain reads GAGVSQSPSNKVTEKGKDVELRCDPISGHTALYWYRQSLGQGLEFLIYFQGNSAPDKSGLPSDRFSAERTGGSVSTLTIQRTQQEDSAVYLCASSLESLVSPLHFGNGTRLTVT.

This clonotype has more than one count but fewer than ten. This rearrangement joins TRBV20-1 to TRBJ1-2; no firm D call. This CDR3 has 15 residues. Germline V gene sequence: CDR1 DFQATT, CDR2 SNEGSKA (reference sequence). The V end lost 2 bases, the J end lost 2 bases, and 15 bases lay between the germline ends. In nucleotides, the CDR3 is TGCAGTGCTAGATCGTTGGCGACGGTGAACTATGGCTACACCTTC. Translated: CSARSLATVNYGYTF.

The rearrangement joins TRBV3-1 to TRBJ1-1; 7 nucleotides align to TRBD1. Germline loops: CDR1 LGHDT, CDR2 YNNKEL (reference sequence). V trimming: 1 base; J trimming: 10 bases; junction bases outside the gene matches: 9. The CDR3 extends over 14 amino acids. CDR3 in DNA: TGTGCCAGCAGCCAAGCCTCAGGGGGGCGGGGAGCTTTCTTT. Translation gives CASSQASGGRGAFF.

In regard to this clonotype: One junction end does not reproduce the germline sequence, and a read error may be involved. The V gene is TRBV24-1, the J gene TRBJ2-3; 8 bases agree with TRBD2. From germline, CDR1 is KGHDR and CDR2 SFDVKD. There are 14 residues in the CDR3. The CDR3 loop is CVTRGGRTTDTQYF. The CDR3 coding sequence is TGTGTCACCAGGGGCGGGAGGACCACAGATACGCAGTATTTT.

The J gene is TRBJ1-4, the V gene TRBV28, with a tentative D call TRBD1 (5 bases). The CDR3 has 14 residues. The ends were cut back, 1 base at V and 7 bases at J, with 10 bases in the middle. Germline V CDR1 and CDR2: MDHEN, SYDVKM. The CDR3: CASSLYGGGEKLFF. CDR3 bases: TGTGCCAGCAGTTTATATGGGGGTGGTGAAAAACTGTTTTTT.

V is TRBV20-1 and J is TRBJ1-1; possibly TRBD1 for D (6 bases). V was cut by 5 bases and J by 1 base, with 14 bases left in between. The CDR3 is 14 residues long. The germline V gene has CDR1 DFQATT and CDR2 SNEGSKA (reference sequence). CDR3 loop: CSAPSSGQNTEAFF. The CDR3 DNA follows: TGCAGTGCTCCGAGCTCGGGACAGAACACTGAAGCTTTCTTT.

The table lists this clonotype with a few counts. The J gene is TRBJ2-3, the V gene TRBV28; no clear D gene. V shed 2 bases and J shed 0 bases, with 6 bases lying between them. From germline, CDR1 is MDHEN and CDR2 SYDVKM. The CDR3 length is 14 residues. CDR3 region: CASSLVQSTDTQYF. CDR3 DNA sequence: TGTGCCAGCAGTTTAGTACAGAGCACAGATACGCAGTATTTT.

Only a few counts were recorded for this clonotype. The chain employs TRBV20-1 and TRBJ2-3; D might be TRBD2 (5 bases). V shed 5 bases and J shed 1 base, with 10 bases lying between them. The CDR3 loop spans 13 amino acids. In germline, CDR1 is DFQATT, CDR2 SNEGSKA (reference sequence). CDR3 sequence (DNA): TGCAGTGCTGAGGTTAGCGGCACAGATACGCAGTATTTT. It translates to CSAEVSGTDTQYF.

A few counts support this clonotype. The chain has TRBV7-2 and TRBJ2-5; 9 bases map to TRBD1. This CDR3 is built from 15 residues. Unmatched junction bases numbered 4, after V lost 1 base and J lost 4 bases. Germline CDR1 and CDR2: SGHTA and FQGNSA. The CDR3 region has the DNA TGTGCCAGCAGCTTAGGACAGGGGGTTTCAGAGACCCAGTACTTC. Translated, it gives CASSLGQGVSETQYF. The entire variable domain, with the rest obtained from reference TRBV7-2 and TRBJ2-5, is as follows: GAGVSQSPSNKVTEKGKDVELRCDPISGHTALYWYRQSLGQGLEFLIYFQGNSAPDKSGLPSDRFSAERTGGSVSTLTIQRTQQEDSAVYLCASSLGQGVSETQYFGPGTRLLVL.

Ten or more counts support this clonotype. The chain joins TRBV9 to TRBJ1-3; a weak D match, TRBD1 (5 bases). In germline, CDR1 is SGDLS, CDR2 YYNGEE. This CDR3 is built from 17 residues. With 4 bases removed from V and 0 bases from J, the gap between germline ends came to 17 bases. The CDR3 sequence: CASSLGTKRTSGNTIYF. The CDR3 DNA reads as TGTGCCAGCAGCCTAGGGACCAAAAGGACCTCTGGAAACACCATATATTTT.

The gene calls are TRBV20-1 and TRBJ2-7; possibly TRBD1 for D (6 bases). V lost 6 bases and J 4 bases, leaving 19 bases between the germline ends. This CDR3 has 14 residues. Germline V gene data show CDR1 as DFQATT and CDR2 as SNEGSKA (reference sequence). CDR3 sequence reads: CSANSPGQKYEQYF. The DNA of the CDR3 is TGCAGTGCCAACAGTCCGGGACAAAAATACGAGCAGTACTTC.

V gene TRBV20-1 combines with J gene TRBJ1-5; D unresolved. The V end was cut by 1 base, the J end by 4 bases, with 14 bases between. Germline lookup yields CDR1 DFQATT and CDR2 SNEGSKA (reference sequence). The CDR3 has 15 residues. CDR3 residues: CSARVRTGRNQPQHF. CDR3 DNA: TGCAGTGCTAGAGTTCGGACCGGGCGGAATCAGCCCCAGCATTTT.

The chain recombines TRBV7-6 with TRBJ2-7, with no clear D. This CDR3 is 13 amino acids long. The V gene's germline CDR1 is SGHVS and CDR2 FNYEAQ. Trimming removed 5 bases at V and 3 bases at J, with 11 bases between. The CDR3 DNA sequence: TGTGCCAGCAGCCACACCTCGGGCTACGAGCAGTACTTC. Protein sequence: CASSHTSGYEQYF.

By proportion, this clonotype is medium-sized (0.01 to 0.1%). The CDR3 DNA is TGTGCCAGCAGCCAATCTGAGACTAGCGGAGTTTACGAGCAGTACTTC. It translates to CASSQSETSGVYEQYF. This sequence joins TRBV4-2 and TRBJ2-7; 9 positions agree with TRBD2. Looked up from germline, CDR1 is LGHNA and CDR2 is YNFKEQ. Germline trimming cut 2 bases from V and 4 bases from J; bases unmatched to any gene: 9. This CDR3 region has 16 residues.

The chain has TRBV28 and TRBJ2-7; D tentatively reads TRBD1 or TRBD2 (5 bases each). The V and J ends lost 6 bases and 4 bases respectively, with 22 bases between them. CDR3 size: 16 residues. Germline CDR1 and CDR2: MDHEN and SYDVKM. CDR3 sequence (DNA): TGTGCCAGCAGCTCTTCCGGGACCCACTCCCAATACGAGCAGTACTTC. This encodes CASSSSGTHSQYEQYF.

This clonotype was counted at least ten times. The gene calls are TRBV6-1 and TRBJ1-5, with 8 bases aligning to TRBD1. This CDR3 comprises 13 residues. V lost 4 bases to trimming and J lost 7 bases; unmatched junction nucleotides: 3. Germline assignment: CDR1 MNHNS and CDR2 SASEGT. CDR3 in DNA: TGTGCCAGCAGTGGGACAGGGTCACAGCCCCAGCATTTT. Translation: CASSGTGSQPQHF.

The CDR3 DNA follows: TGCGCCAGCAGCTCACAACAGGGGAACACTGAAGCTTTCTTT. Amino acid sequence: CASSSQQGNTEAFF. The rearrangement uses TRBV5-1 and TRBJ1-1; perhaps TRBD1 as D (6 bases). The V gene lost 3 bases and the J gene lost 1 base, with 10 bases spanning the gap. Germline V gene lookup returns CDR1 SGHRS and CDR2 YFSETQ. The length of the CDR3 is 14 residues.

The chain has TRBV6-1 and TRBJ2-1, with TRBD2 matching 13 bases. Trimming took 6 bases from V and 0 from J; bases not matched to a gene: 17. The CDR3 sequence is 21 residues long. Germline V gene lookup returns CDR1 MNHNS and CDR2 SASEGT. CDR3: CASSPSLGLAGASSSYNEQFF. CDR3 nucleotides: TGTGCCAGCAGCCCCTCCCTCGGACTAGCGGGGGCTTCAAGCTCCTACAATGAGCAGTTCTTC.

This clonotype was seen ten or more times. V usage is TRBV2 and J usage is TRBJ2-2; 10 bases are a match to TRBD2. CDR1 SNHLY and CDR2 FYNNEI come from the germline V gene. The CDR3 totals 19 residues. V lost 0 bases to trimming and J lost 0 bases; unmatched junction nucleotides: 7. Here the CDR3 DNA reads TGTGCCAGCAGTGAAGCCCACCTCCTAGCGGGGGCGAACACCGGGGAGCTGTTTTTT. Encoded protein: CASSEAHLLAGANTGELFF.

This clonotype is medium-sized by share. The chain employs TRBV6-5 and TRBJ2-3; D is ambiguous. This CDR3 spans 12 amino acids. Germline V lookup: CDR1 MNHEY, CDR2 SVGAGI. V lost 4 bases and J lost 3, with 5 bases in between. In DNA, the CDR3 is TGTGCCAGCAGTTCCGGAACAGATACGCAGTATTTT. Amino acid sequence: CASSSGTDTQYF.

This clonotype qualifies as medium-sized. The chain employs TRBV3-1 and TRBJ1-5; tentative D call: TRBD1 (5 bases). Germline CDR1 and CDR2: LGHDT and YNNKEL (reference sequence). Trimming cost V 5 bases and J 6 bases, with 14 bases left between them. This CDR3 contains 14 residues. In nucleotides, the CDR3 is TGTGCCAGCAGCGGGGCAGGGAAGGTTCAGCCCCAGCATTTT. Protein: CASSGAGKVQPQHF.

The rearrangement uses TRBV13 and TRBJ2-7, with D unclear. The V gene's germline CDR1 is PRHDT and CDR2 FYEKMQ (reference sequence). With 2 bases removed from V and 4 bases from J, the gap between germline ends came to 12 bases. This CDR3 is 14 amino acids long. This CDR3 is CASSLRVSHYEQYF. In DNA form, the CDR3 reads TGTGCCAGCAGCTTAAGGGTCAGCCATTACGAGCAGTACTTC.

This clonotype rates as medium-sized. The chain couples TRBV29-1 to TRBJ1-1; weak D call: TRBD1 (6 bases). The V gene lost 4 bases and the J gene lost 1 base, with 10 bases spanning the gap. The germline V gene encodes CDR1 SQVTM and CDR2 ANQGSEA. The CDR3 extends over 13 amino acids. This CDR3 reads CSVGRGENTEAFF. The DNA of the CDR3 is TGCAGCGTTGGCAGGGGCGAGAACACTGAAGCTTTCTTT.

This clonotype is labeled medium-sized. The chain combines TRBV11-2 with TRBJ2-1; D is perhaps TRBD2 (6 bases). The CDR3 totals 15 residues. V was clipped by 4 bases and J by 6 bases, with 16 bases between them. Germline CDR1 SGHAT, CDR2 FQNNGV. CDR3 nucleotides: TGTGCCAGCAGCTCGGGACTTCAACCCGCCAATGAGCAGTTCTTC. Its protein product is CASSSGLQPANEQFF. The full variable domain, with the rest looked up from reference TRBV11-2 and TRBJ2-1, is EAGVAQSPRYKIIEKRQSVAFWCNPISGHATLYWYQQILGQGPKLLIQFQNNGVVDDSQLPKDRFSAERLKGVDSTLKIQPAKLEDSAVYLCASSSGLQPANEQFFGPGTRLTVL.

This clonotype has more than one count but fewer than ten. The gene calls are TRBV19 and TRBJ2-2; 7 nucleotides agree with TRBD2. This CDR3 comprises 16 residues. The V gene's germline CDR1 is LNHDA and CDR2 SQIVND (reference sequence). The V gene end was trimmed by 11 bases and the J gene end by 1 base; junction bases not matched to a gene: 13. The DNA for the CDR3 is TGTGCCTCCAGTGGCGCTAGCGGAGGGAACACCGGGGAGCTGTTTTTT. It is translated as CASSGASGGNTGELFF.

This clonotype is medium-sized (0.01 to 0.1%) in the sample. The chain recombines TRBV30 with TRBJ1-2, with 7 bases fitting TRBD1. V shed 3 bases, J shed 6 bases, and the junction held 4 bases outside the gene matches. This CDR3 is built from 12 residues. Germline V CDR1 and CDR2: GTSNPN, SVGIG (reference sequence). As DNA, the CDR3 is TGTGCCTGGAGCATGGGACAGAATGGCTACACCTTC. Protein sequence: CAWSMGQNGYTF.

The chain recombines TRBV6-5 with TRBJ1-2; no clear D. Germline lookup yields CDR1 MNHEY and CDR2 SVGAGI. V was cut by 2 bases and J by 0 bases, with 13 bases left in between. The CDR3 is made up of 16 amino acids. The CDR3 DNA is TGTGCCAGCAGTTACCGGGCATCAGCCGCTAACTATGGCTACACCTTC. Translation: CASSYRASAANYGYTF.

This chain links TRBV7-8 with TRBJ2-1, with 12 bases matching TRBD2. This CDR3 has 15 residues. CDR1 and CDR2 (germline): SGHVS, FQNEAQ. V lost 1 base and J lost 7; bases outside the gene matches: 2. CDR3 sequence: CASSLVGTSGNEQFF. The CDR3 nucleotides read TGTGCCAGCAGCTTAGTGGGGACTAGCGGGAATGAGCAGTTCTTC.